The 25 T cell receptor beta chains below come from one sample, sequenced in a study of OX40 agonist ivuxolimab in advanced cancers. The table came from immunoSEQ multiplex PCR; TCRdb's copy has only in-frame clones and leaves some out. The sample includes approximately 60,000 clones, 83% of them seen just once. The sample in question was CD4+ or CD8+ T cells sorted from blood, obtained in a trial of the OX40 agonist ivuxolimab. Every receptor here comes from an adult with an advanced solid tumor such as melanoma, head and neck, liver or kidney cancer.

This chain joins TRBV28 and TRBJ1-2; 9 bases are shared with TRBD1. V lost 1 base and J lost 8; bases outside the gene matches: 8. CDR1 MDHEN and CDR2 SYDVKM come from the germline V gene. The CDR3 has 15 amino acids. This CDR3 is CASSLSLQGAGGYTF. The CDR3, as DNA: TGTGCCAGCAGTTTATCCCTACAGGGGGCCGGAGGCTACACCTTC.

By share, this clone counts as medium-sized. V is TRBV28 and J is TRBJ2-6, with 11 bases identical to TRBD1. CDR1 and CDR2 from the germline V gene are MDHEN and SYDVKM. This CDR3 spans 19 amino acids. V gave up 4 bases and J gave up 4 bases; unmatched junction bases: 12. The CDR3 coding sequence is TGTGCCAGCAGTTCCATACAGGGACAGGGGGACTTGGGGGCCAACGTCCTGACTTTC. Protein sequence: CASSSIQGQGDLGANVLTF.

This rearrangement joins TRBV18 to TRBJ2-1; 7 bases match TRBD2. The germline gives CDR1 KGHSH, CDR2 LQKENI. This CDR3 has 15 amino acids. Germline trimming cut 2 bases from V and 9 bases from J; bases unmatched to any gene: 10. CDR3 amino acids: CASSPDAGDYGEQFF. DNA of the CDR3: TGTGCCAGCTCACCAGATGCGGGAGATTACGGTGAGCAGTTCTTC.

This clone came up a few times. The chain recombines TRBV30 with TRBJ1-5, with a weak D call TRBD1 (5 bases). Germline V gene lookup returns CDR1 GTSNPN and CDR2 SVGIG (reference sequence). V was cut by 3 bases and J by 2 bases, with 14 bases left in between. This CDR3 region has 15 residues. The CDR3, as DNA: TGTGCCTGGAGCGGGGGGTCCGGGCGCAATCAGCCCCAGCATTTT. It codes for CAWSGGSGRNQPQHF.

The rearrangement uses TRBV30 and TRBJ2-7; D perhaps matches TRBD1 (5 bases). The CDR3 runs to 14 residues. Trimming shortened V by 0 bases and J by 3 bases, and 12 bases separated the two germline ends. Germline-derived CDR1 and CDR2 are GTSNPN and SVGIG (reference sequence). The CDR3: CAWSVKGVNYEQYF. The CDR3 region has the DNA TGTGCCTGGAGTGTAAAAGGGGTCAACTACGAGCAGTACTTC.

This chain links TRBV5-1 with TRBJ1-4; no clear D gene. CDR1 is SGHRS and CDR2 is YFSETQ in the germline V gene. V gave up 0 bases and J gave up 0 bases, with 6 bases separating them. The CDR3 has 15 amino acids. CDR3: CASSLGPTTNEKLFF. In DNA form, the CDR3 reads TGCGCCAGCAGCTTGGGACCAACAACTAATGAAAAACTGTTTTTT.

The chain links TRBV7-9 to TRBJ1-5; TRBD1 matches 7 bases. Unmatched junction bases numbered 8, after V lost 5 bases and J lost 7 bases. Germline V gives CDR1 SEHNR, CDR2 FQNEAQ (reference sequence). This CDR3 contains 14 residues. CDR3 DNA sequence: TGTGCCAGCAGCCCTGGACAGGCGGGGCAGCCCCAGCATTTT. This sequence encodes CASSPGQAGQPQHF.

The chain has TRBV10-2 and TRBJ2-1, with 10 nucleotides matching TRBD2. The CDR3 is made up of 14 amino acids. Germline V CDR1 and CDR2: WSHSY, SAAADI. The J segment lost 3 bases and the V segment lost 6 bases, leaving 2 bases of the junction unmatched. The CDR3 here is CASRTSGDYNEQFF. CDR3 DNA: TGCGCCAGCAGAACTAGCGGGGACTACAATGAGCAGTTCTTC.

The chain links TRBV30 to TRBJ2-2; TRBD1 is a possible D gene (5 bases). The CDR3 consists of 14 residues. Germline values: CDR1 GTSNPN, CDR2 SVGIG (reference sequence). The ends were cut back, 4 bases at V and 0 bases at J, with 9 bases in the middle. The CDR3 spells CAWNRQTNTGELFF. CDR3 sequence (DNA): TGTGCCTGGAACAGACAGACGAACACCGGGGAGCTGTTTTTT.

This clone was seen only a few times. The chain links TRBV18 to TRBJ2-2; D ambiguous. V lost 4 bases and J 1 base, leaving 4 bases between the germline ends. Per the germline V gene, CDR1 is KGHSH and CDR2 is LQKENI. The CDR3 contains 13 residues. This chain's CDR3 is CASSRQNTGELFF. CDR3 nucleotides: TGTGCCAGCTCACGTCAGAACACCGGGGAGCTGTTTTTT.

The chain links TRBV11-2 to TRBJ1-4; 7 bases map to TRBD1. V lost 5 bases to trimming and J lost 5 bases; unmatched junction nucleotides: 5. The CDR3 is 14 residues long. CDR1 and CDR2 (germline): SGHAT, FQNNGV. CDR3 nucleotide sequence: TGTGCCAGCAGCCTGGACAGGTCGAATGAAAAACTGTTTTTT. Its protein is CASSLDRSNEKLFF.

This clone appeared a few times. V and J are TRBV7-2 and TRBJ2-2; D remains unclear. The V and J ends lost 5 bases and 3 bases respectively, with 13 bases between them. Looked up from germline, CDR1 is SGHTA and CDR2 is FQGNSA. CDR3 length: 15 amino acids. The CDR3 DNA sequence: TGTGCCAGCAGCCCGGATGTTGGATACACCGGGGAGCTGTTTTTT. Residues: CASSPDVGYTGELFF.

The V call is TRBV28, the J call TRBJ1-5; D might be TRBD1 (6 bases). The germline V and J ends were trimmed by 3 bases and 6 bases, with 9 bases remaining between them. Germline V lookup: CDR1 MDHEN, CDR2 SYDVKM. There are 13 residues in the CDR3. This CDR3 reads CASSFIRGQPQHF. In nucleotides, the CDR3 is TGTGCCAGCAGTTTTATCAGGGGTCAGCCCCAGCATTTT.

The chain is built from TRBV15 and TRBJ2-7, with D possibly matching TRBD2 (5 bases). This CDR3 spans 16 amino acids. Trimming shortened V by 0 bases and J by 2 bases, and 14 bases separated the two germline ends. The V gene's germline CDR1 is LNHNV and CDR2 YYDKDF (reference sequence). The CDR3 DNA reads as TGTGCCACCAGCAGAGAAGGGCGGGTGGATACCTACGAGCAGTACTTC. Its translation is CATSREGRVDTYEQYF. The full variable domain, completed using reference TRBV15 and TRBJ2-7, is DAMVIQNPRYQVTQFGKPVTLSCSQTLNHNVMYWYQQKSSQAPKLLFHYYDKDFNNEADTPDNFQSRRPNTSFCFLDIRSPGLGDTAMYLCATSREGRVDTYEQYFGPGTRLTVT.

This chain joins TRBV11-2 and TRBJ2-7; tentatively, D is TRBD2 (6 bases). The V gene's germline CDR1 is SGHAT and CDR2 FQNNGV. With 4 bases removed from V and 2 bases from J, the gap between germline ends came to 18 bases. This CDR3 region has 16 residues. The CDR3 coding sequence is TGTGCCAGCAGCTCACCCGGGGGAGCACTTACCTACGAGCAGTACTTC. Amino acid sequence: CASSSPGGALTYEQYF.

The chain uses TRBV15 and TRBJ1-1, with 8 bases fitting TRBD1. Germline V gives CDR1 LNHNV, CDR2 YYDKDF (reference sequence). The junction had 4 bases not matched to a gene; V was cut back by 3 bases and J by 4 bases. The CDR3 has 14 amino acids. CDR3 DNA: TGTGCCACCAGCAGGGACAGGGTTATCACTGAAGCTTTCTTT. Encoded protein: CATSRDRVITEAFF.

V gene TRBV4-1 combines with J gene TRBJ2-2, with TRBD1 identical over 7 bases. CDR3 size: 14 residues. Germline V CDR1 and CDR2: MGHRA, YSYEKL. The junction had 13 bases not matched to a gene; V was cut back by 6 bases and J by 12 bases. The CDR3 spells CASRRQGESGKLFF. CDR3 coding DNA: TGCGCCAGCAGGCGACAGGGAGAAAGTGGGAAGCTGTTTTTT.

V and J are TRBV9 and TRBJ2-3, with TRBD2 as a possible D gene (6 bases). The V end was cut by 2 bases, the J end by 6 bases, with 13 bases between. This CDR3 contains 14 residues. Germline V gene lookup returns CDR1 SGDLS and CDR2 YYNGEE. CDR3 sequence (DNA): TGTGCCAGCAGCGTGGGGGGAGGCAGTGATACGCAGTATTTT. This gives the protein CASSVGGGSDTQYF.

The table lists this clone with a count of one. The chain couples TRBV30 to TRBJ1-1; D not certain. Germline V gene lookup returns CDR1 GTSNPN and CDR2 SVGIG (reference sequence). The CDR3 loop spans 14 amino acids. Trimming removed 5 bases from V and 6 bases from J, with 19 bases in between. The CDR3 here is CAWGVRTAASEAFF. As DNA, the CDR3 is TGTGCCTGGGGGGTGCGGACGGCCGCTTCTGAAGCTTTCTTT.

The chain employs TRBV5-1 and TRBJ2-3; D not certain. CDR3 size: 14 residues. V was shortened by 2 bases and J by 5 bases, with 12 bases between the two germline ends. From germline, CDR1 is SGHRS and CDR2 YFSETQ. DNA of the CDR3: TGCGCCAGCAGCTTAGGAAGGACGAAAGATACGCAGTATTTT. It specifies CASSLGRTKDTQYF.

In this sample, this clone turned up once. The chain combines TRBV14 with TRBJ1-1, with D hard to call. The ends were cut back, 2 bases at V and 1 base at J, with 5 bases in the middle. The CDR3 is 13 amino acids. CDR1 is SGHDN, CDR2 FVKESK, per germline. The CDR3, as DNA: TGTGCCAGCAGCCAATCTCAGAACACTGAAGCTTTCTTT. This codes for CASSQSQNTEAFF.

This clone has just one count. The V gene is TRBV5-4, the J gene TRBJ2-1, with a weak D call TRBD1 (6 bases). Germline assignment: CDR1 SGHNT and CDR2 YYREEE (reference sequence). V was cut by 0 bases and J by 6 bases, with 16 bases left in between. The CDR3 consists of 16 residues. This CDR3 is CASSLGSGVIGNEQFF. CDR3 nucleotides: TGTGCCAGCAGCTTGGGATCAGGGGTTATCGGCAATGAGCAGTTCTTC.

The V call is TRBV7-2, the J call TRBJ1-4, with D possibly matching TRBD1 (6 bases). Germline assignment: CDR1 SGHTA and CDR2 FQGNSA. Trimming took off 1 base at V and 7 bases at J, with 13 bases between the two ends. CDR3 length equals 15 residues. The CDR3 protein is CASSLGPGAGEKLFF. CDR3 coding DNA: TGTGCCAGCAGCTTAGGGCCAGGGGCCGGTGAAAAACTGTTTTTT.

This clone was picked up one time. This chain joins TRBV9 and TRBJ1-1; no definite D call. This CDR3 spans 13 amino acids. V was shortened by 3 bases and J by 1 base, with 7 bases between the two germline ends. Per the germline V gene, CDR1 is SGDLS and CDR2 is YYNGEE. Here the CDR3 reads CASSGLPNTEAFF. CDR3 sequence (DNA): TGTGCCAGCAGCGGACTACCGAACACTGAAGCTTTCTTT.

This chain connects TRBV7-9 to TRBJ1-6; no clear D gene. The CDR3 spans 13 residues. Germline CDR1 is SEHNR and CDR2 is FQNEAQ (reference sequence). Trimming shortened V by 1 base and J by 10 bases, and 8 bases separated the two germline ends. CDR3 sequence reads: CASSLGLGSPLHF. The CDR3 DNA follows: TGTGCCAGCAGCTTAGGGTTGGGATCACCCCTCCACTTT.